A single T cell receptor beta chain is shown here with its context. The data were obtained in a study of T cell changes during pregnancy in multiple sclerosis. V shed 0 bases, J shed 11 bases, and the junction held 8 bases outside the gene matches. The CDR3 has 15 amino acids. The V gene's germline CDR1 is SGHDT and CDR2 YYEEEE. The data were produced by immunoSEQ multiplex PCR, yet TCRdb's version contains in-frame clones alone and is incomplete. The profile shows about 24,000 clones, roughly 86% of them singletons. The rearrangement joins TRBV5-6 to TRBJ2-1; 10 bases fit TRBD2. The sequence came from a female donor in good health, enrolled as a control in a pregnancy study. Sequencing was performed on CD4+ T cells from peripheral blood mononuclear cells, taken in the second trimester of pregnancy. As DNA, the CDR3 is TGTGCCAGCAGCTTGGGTGGGACTAGCGCCGGTCAGCAGTTCTTC. Encoded protein: CASSLGGTSAGQQFF.